The entry that follows covers one T cell receptor (beta chain) sequence. Its specificity is not known. These data belong to a study of T cells expressing NK-cell markers. Study information: The TCR beta repertoires were obtained from sorted CD3+CD56+NKG2C+, CD3+CD56+NKG2C- and CD3+CD56-NKG2C+ T cells.

TCRdb re-called the 5' RACE reads and shows each CDR3 protein once, DNA omitted. The listing records 140,000 or so distinct CDR3 sequences. Germline V gives CDR1 SQVTM, CDR2 ANQGSEA. This CDR3 is built from 13 residues. General study points: NKG2C+ dominant clonotype frequencies in 6 or 7 donors were roughly 1.0-7.5% of CD8+ T cells.

Sample: blood T cells: a sorted CD56 or NKG2C T cell subset, CD4+ or CD8+ T cells, or bulk PBMC T cells (not recorded which). The chain joins TRBV29-1 to TRBJ2-7; TCRdb's D call of TRBD1 is untestable without DNA. The receptor comes from a man aged 18 to 29 in good health. CDR3 region: CSASGTGSYEQYF.